This entry concerns a single TCR beta chain. The sample originates from a study of human versus mouse CDR3 diversity and MHC coevolution. The ends lost 5 bases at V and 6 bases at J; junction bases unmatched: 9. The CDR3 extends over 14 amino acids. CDR1 is LNHDA and CDR2 is SQIVND in the germline V gene (reference sequence). Libraries were prepared by immunoSEQ multiplex PCR; TCRdb keeps only in-frame clonotypes and omits some of them. The repertoire holds roughly 86,000 clones, with about 94% as singletons. This clonotype was sampled from a person between 30 and 69 years old in good health. The sample consisted of naive CD4+ T cells from blood. The subset is: CD45RO-negative CD62L-positive naive CD4 T cells. V gene TRBV19 combines with J gene TRBJ1-2; 7 nucleotides line up with TRBD1. In DNA form, the CDR3 reads TGTGCCAGTAGTCCTCGGACAGGATCAGATGGCTACACCTTC. Translated: CASSPRTGSDGYTF. Filled out from reference TRBV19 and TRBJ1-2, the complete variable domain reads DGGITQSPKYLFRKEGQNVTLSCEQNLNHDAMYWYRQDPGQGLRLIYYSQIVNDFQKGDIAEGYSVSREKKESFPLTVTSAQKNPTAFYLCASSPRTGSDGYTFGSGTRLTVV.